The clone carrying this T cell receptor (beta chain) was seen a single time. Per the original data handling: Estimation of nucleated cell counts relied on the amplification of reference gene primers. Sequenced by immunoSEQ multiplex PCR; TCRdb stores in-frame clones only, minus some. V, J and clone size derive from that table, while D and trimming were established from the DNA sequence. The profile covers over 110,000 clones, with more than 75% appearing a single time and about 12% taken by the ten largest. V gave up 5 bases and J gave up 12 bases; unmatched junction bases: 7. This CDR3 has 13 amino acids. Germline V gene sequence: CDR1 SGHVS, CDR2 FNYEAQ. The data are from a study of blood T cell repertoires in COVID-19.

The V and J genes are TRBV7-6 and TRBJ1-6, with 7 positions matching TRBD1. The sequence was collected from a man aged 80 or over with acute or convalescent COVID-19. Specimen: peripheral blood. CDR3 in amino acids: CASSVGQAQPLHF. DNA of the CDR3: TGTGCCAGCAGCGTCGGACAGGCCCAACCCCTCCACTTT.